Shown below are 24 T cell receptor beta chains from a single sample sequenced in a study of response to subunit inactivated influenza vaccine. TCRdb itself ran the RT-PCR reads through MiXCR, one entry per CDR3 protein. The table lists about 540,000 distinct CDR3 sequences, approximately 15% of them singletons. The sequencing here drew on PBMCs from blood, taken 11 to 12 days after vaccination. The receptor source for this set is a middle-aged man who received an inactivated influenza vaccine.

This chain links TRBV13 with TRBJ2-7; 7 bases are shared with TRBD2. Germline CDR1 reads PRHDT; CDR2 reads FYEKMQ (reference sequence). With V trimmed by 3 bases and J by 2 bases, 10 bases remained unmatched. The CDR3 extends over 16 amino acids. The CDR3 nucleotides are TGTGCCAGCAGCTTTAAAAGCGGGACCGAGACCTACGAGCAGTACTTC. It translates to CASSFKSGTETYEQYF. The full variable domain, in which reference TRBV13 and TRBJ2-7 provide the parts outside the CDR3, is AAGVIQSPRHLIKEKRETATLKCYPIPRHDTVYWYQQGPGQDPQFLISFYEKMQSDKGSIPDRFSAQQFSDYHSELNMSSLELGDSALYFCASSFKSGTETYEQYFGPGTRLTVT.

The CDR3 reads CASSQAGANEKLFF. The CDR3 DNA follows: TGCGCCAGCAGCCAAGCGGGAGCTAATGAAAAACTGTTTTTT. The chain uses TRBV4-3 and TRBJ1-4; D remains unclear. In germline, CDR1 is LGHNA, CDR2 YSLEER. The length of the CDR3 is 14 residues. Trimming removed 1 base at V and 3 bases at J, with 6 bases between.

This clonotype was counted ten times or more. The rearrangement joins TRBV12-3 or TRBV12-4 to TRBJ2-1, with D possibly matching TRBD2 (6 bases). This CDR3 spans 14 amino acids. V shed 5 bases and J shed 8 bases, with 16 bases lying between them. Here the CDR3 reads CASSPTTSFDEQFF. The CDR3 region has the DNA TGTGCCAGCAGTCCCACCACTAGCTTCGATGAGCAGTTCTTC.

This clonotype turned up a few times. As DNA, the CDR3 is TGTGCAAGTCGCTTAGCCGGACGGACTTCATCCTACGAGCAGTACTTC. Translation gives CASRLAGRTSSYEQYF. This chain connects TRBV12-2 to TRBJ2-7; the table gives TRBD2 as D, unverified against the DNA. TRBV12-2 is listed as a pseudogene. The CDR3 sequence is 16 residues long.

J is TRBJ2-7 and V is TRBV7-7; no reliable D call. Trimming took 0 bases from V and 1 from J, leaving 10 bases between them. The CDR3 totals 15 residues. CDR1 is SSHAT and CDR2 is FNYEAQ in the germline V gene (reference sequence). CDR3 sequence (DNA): TGTGCCAGCAGCTTAGCGGACGGTGATTCCTACGAGCAGTACTTC. Translated: CASSLADGDSYEQYF.

This clonotype was found a few times. The chain uses TRBV12-3 or TRBV12-4 and TRBJ2-5; D might be TRBD2 (5 bases). The CDR3 extends over 15 amino acids. The germline V and J ends were trimmed by 6 bases and 2 bases, with 16 bases remaining between them. The CDR3 region is CASRLLGSGQETQYF. The CDR3 DNA follows: TGTGCCAGCAGACTACTAGGATCCGGACAAGAGACCCAGTACTTC.

There are many counts of this clonotype. V gene TRBV7-3 combines with J gene TRBJ2-1; D may be TRBD2 (5 bases). CDR1 SGHTA and CDR2 FQGTGA come from the germline V gene. CDR3 length: 16 residues. Trimming left V 4 bases short and J 5 bases short, with 18 bases between. The CDR3 bases are TGTGCCAGCAGCTATAATCTAGCCCCCCCAAACAATGAGCAGTTCTTC. It specifies CASSYNLAPPNNEQFF.

This clonotype was recorded a few times. The chain couples TRBV2 to TRBJ2-7; the D is unclear. Trimming stripped 8 bases from V and 3 bases from J, with 11 bases between. CDR3 size: 12 residues. Germline CDR1 SNHLY, CDR2 FYNNEI. The CDR3 loop reads CASLPTVYEQYF. CDR3 bases: TGTGCCAGCCTCCCGACCGTCTACGAGCAGTACTTC.

This chain links TRBV28 with TRBJ1-5; D remains ambiguous. The CDR3 is 13 residues long. V dropped 2 bases and J dropped 0 bases, with 2 bases sitting between them. Germline assignment: CDR1 MDHEN and CDR2 SYDVKM. The CDR3 DNA reads TGTGCCAGCAGTTTAATTAGCAATCAGCCCCAGCATTTT. As protein: CASSLISNQPQHF.

This clonotype appeared a few times. The chain couples TRBV7-9 to TRBJ2-1; 11 bases align to TRBD1. There are 15 residues in the CDR3. Germline CDR1 is SEHNR and CDR2 is FQNEAQ (reference sequence). Losses at the gene ends were 5 bases for V and 9 bases for J; bases not matched to a gene: 9. CDR3 nucleotide sequence: TGTGCCAGCAGCGCCCGGGACAGGGGGTCGCCTGAGCAGTTCTTC. Protein: CASSARDRGSPEQFF.

V usage is TRBV28 and J usage is TRBJ2-7; D may be TRBD2 (7 bases). Per the germline V gene, CDR1 is MDHEN and CDR2 is SYDVKM. The CDR3 sequence is 15 residues long. V lost 4 bases to trimming and J lost 0 bases, with 13 bases between them. The CDR3 here is CASSSGGGDSYEQYF. The CDR3 bases are TGTGCCAGCAGTTCGGGGGGCGGGGACTCCTACGAGCAGTACTTC.

The sample holds a few counts of this clonotype. One end of the junction fails to match germline, which may point to a read error. V gene TRBV27 combines with J gene TRBJ1-4, with a possible D match to TRBD1 (6 bases). Germline V gives CDR1 MNHEY, CDR2 SMNVEV (reference sequence). The CDR3 is 15 residues long. The CDR3, as DNA: TGTGCCAGCAGTTTGACCGGGACAACAAATGAAAAACTGTTTTTT. Translating gives CASSLTGTTNEKLFF.

Remarks on this clonotype: A far larger clone is one base from this, pointing to a likely read error. The rearrangement links TRBV5-5 to TRBJ2-3, with no clear D. The CDR3 extends over 14 amino acids. Germline CDR1 and CDR2: SGHKS and YYEKEE (reference sequence). CDR3 sequence reads: CARSLGTSTDTQYF. Written as DNA, the CDR3 is TGTGCCAGAAGCTTGGGTACTAGCACAGATACGCAGTATTTT.

The rearrangement links TRBV5-1 to TRBJ1-5; no reliable D call. The germline V and J ends were trimmed by 0 bases and 4 bases, with 11 bases remaining between them. Germline V gives CDR1 SGHRS, CDR2 YFSETQ. The CDR3 totals 15 residues. CDR3 sequence: CASSLGPGTNQPQHF. Here the CDR3 DNA reads TGCGCCAGCAGCTTGGGTCCGGGAACTAATCAGCCCCAGCATTTT.

The rearrangement uses TRBV29-1 and TRBJ1-1; D unclear. V was clipped by 3 bases and J by 5 bases, with 16 bases between them. CDR3 size: 14 residues. Germline V CDR1 and CDR2: SQVTM, ANQGSEA. Here the CDR3 reads CSVDLGTGGTEAFF. CDR3 DNA sequence: TGCAGCGTTGATCTGGGCACCGGAGGGACTGAAGCTTTCTTT.

The sample holds a few counts of this clonotype. The genes are TRBV28 and TRBJ2-3; D call uncertain. The CDR3 totals 15 residues. V lost 7 bases and J lost 4, with 18 bases in between. Looked up from germline, CDR1 is MDHEN and CDR2 is SYDVKM. CDR3 in amino acids: CASKNRAHGADTQYF. The CDR3 DNA sequence: TGTGCCAGCAAAAATCGGGCCCACGGCGCAGATACGCAGTATTTT.

V and J are TRBV20-1 and TRBJ1-5; D remains ambiguous. V lost 5 bases, J lost 0 bases, and 8 bases lay in between. CDR1 is DFQATT, CDR2 SNEGSKA, per germline (reference sequence). The CDR3 extends over 13 amino acids. CDR3 sequence: CSAGTYSNQPQHF. The DNA for the CDR3 is TGCAGTGCTGGCACATATAGCAATCAGCCCCAGCATTTT.

The chain uses TRBV20-1 and TRBJ2-1; unclear D gene. The CDR3 loop spans 14 amino acids. V was trimmed by 5 bases and J by 0 bases, leaving 11 bases between them. The germline CDR1 and CDR2 sequences are DFQATT and SNEGSKA (reference sequence). The CDR3 region has the DNA TGCAGTGCTTTACAGCCGACCTCCTACAATGAGCAGTTCTTC. Protein: CSALQPTSYNEQFF.

This clonotype turned up a few times. The chain joins TRBV5-1 to TRBJ2-7; D perhaps matches TRBD1 (6 bases). Between the trimmed V and J ends, which lost 3 bases and 2 bases, there was a span of 9 bases. CDR1 and CDR2 from the germline V gene are SGHRS and YFSETQ. The CDR3 has 13 residues. CDR3 loop: CASSSPGAYEQYF. The CDR3 nucleotides are TGCGCCAGCAGCTCCCCAGGGGCCTACGAGCAGTACTTC.

The table lists this clonotype with many counts. This rearrangement joins TRBV5-1 to TRBJ1-1; D is undetermined. Deletions cut 3 bases from V and 4 bases from J, with 16 bases between. Germline V gene data show CDR1 as SGHRS and CDR2 as YFSETQ. The CDR3 totals 15 residues. CDR3 region: CASSSGTHGGTEAFF. The CDR3 nucleotides are TGCGCCAGCAGCTCAGGTACACACGGAGGCACTGAAGCTTTCTTT.

A few counts support this clonotype. The chain carries TRBV29-1 and TRBJ2-1; tentative D call: TRBD2 (6 bases). Germline CDR1 SQVTM, CDR2 ANQGSEA. V shed 3 bases and J shed 6 bases, with 9 bases lying between them. The CDR3 is 12 amino acids. The CDR3 DNA reads TGCAGCGTTGAGGGACTCTTCAATGAGCAGTTCTTC. Translated: CSVEGLFNEQFF.

This clonotype was found many times. V and J are TRBV12-3 or TRBV12-4 and TRBJ2-4; 7 positions agree with TRBD1. After removal of 3 bases from V and 3 bases from J, the junction contained 2 bases not matched to a gene. The CDR3 is 14 amino acids. CDR3 in DNA: TGTGCCAGCAGTTTGGGGACAGACAAAAACATTCAGTACTTC. This gives the protein CASSLGTDKNIQYF.

This clonotype has a count of ten or more. J is TRBJ1-1 and V is TRBV9; perhaps TRBD1 as D (6 bases). Trimming cost V 0 bases and J 0 bases, with 12 bases left between them. This CDR3 comprises 16 residues. The V gene's germline CDR1 is SGDLS and CDR2 YYNGEE. The CDR3 DNA reads as TGTGCCAGCAGCGTAGCTACGAGGACAGTGAACACTGAAGCTTTCTTT. This encodes CASSVATRTVNTEAFF.

This clonotype has just a few counts. J is TRBJ2-2 and V is TRBV6-1; 7 bases fit TRBD2. Germline trimming cut 7 bases from V and 4 bases from J; bases unmatched to any gene: 9. Germline CDR1 and CDR2: MNHNS and SASEGT. The CDR3 extends over 15 amino acids. CDR3: CASTGGGESTGELFF. The CDR3 DNA sequence: TGTGCCAGCACTGGGGGGGGGGAGAGCACCGGGGAGCTGTTTTTT.